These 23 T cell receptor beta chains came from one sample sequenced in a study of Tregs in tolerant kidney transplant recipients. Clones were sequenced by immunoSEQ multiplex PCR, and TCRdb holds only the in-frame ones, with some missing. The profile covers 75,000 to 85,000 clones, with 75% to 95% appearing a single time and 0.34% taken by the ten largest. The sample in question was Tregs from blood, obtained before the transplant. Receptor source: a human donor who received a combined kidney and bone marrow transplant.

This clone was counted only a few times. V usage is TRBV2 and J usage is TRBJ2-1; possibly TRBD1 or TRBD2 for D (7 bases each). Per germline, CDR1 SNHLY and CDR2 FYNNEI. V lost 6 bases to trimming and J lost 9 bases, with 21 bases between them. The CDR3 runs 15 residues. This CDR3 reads CASSTKDRWGGEQFF. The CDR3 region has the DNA TGTGCCAGCAGCACCAAGGACAGGTGGGGGGGTGAGCAGTTCTTC.

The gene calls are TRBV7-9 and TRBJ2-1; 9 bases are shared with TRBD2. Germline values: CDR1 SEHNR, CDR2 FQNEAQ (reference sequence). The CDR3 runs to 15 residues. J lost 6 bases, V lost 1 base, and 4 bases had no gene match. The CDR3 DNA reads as TGTGCCAGCAGCTTAGGCGGGAGGGCCCGCAATGAGCAGTTCTTC. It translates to CASSLGGRARNEQFF.

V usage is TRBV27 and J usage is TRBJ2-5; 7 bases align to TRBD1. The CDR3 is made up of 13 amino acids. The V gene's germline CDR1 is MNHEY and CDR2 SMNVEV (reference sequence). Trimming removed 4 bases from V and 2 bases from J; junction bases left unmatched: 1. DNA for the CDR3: TGTGCCAGCAGTTCACAGGGGCAAGAGACCCAGTACTTC. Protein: CASSSQGQETQYF.

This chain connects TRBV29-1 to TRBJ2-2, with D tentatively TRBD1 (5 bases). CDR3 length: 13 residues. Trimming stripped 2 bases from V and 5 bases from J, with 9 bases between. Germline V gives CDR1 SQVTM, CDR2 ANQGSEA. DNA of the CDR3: TGCAGCGTTGAAATAGGGGTAACCGGGGAGCTGTTTTTT. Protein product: CSVEIGVTGELFF.

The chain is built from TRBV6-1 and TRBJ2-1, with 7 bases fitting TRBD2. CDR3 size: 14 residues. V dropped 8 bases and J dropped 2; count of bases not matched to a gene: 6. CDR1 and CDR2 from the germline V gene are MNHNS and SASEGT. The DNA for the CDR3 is TGTGCCAGCCTAGCGGCAGTGGCCTACAATGAGCAGTTCTTC. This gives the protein CASLAAVAYNEQFF.

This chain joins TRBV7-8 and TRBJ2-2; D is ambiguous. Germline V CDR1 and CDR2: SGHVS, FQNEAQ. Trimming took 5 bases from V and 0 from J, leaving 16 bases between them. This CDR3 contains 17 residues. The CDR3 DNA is TGTGCCAGCAGCCCCACCCCAAGGCGGACGAACACCGGGGAGCTGTTTTTT. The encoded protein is CASSPTPRRTNTGELFF.

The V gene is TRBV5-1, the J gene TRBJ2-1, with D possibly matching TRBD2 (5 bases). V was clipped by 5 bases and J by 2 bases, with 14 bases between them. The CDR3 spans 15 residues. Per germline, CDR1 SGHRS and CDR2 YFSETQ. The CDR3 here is CASSPVSGAYNEQFF. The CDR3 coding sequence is TGCGCCAGCAGTCCCGTCAGCGGAGCCTACAATGAGCAGTTCTTC.

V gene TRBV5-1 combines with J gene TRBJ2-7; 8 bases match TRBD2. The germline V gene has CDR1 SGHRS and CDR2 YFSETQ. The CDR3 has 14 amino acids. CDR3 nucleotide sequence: TGCGTCACCGCGAAGCGGGAGCGGGCCTACGAGCAGTACTTC. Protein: CVTAKRERAYEQYF.

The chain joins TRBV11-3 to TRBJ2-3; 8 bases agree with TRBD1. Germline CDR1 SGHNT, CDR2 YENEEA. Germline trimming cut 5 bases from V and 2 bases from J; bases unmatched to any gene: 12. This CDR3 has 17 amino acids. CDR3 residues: CASSPPWTGRNTDTQYF. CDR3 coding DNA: TGTGCCAGCAGCCCGCCTTGGACAGGGAGGAACACAGATACGCAGTATTTT.

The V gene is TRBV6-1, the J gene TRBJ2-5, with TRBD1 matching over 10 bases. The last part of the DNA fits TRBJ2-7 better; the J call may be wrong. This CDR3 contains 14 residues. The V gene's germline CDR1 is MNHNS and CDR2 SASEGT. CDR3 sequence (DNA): TGTGCCAGCAGTGAAACCGGGACAGGGGACGAGCAGTACTTC. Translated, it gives CASSETGTGDEQYF.

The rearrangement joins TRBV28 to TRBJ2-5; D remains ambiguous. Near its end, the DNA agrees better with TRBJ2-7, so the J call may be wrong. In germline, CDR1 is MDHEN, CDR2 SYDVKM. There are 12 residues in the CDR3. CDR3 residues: CASSLKGYEQYF. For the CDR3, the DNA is TGTGCCAGCAGTTTAAAGGGTTACGAGCAGTACTTC.

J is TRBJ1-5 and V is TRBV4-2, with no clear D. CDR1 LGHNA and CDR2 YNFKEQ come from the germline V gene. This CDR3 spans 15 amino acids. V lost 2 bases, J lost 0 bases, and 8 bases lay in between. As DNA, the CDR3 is TGTGCCAGCAGCCAACGGCAATATAGCAATCAGCCCCAGCATTTT. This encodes CASSQRQYSNQPQHF.

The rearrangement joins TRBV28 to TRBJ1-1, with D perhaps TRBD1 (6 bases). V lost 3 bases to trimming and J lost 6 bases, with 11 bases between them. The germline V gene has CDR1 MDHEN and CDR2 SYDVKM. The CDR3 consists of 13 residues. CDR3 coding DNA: TGTGCCAGCAGTTTGCAACAGGGACCTGAAGCTTTCTTT. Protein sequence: CASSLQQGPEAFF.

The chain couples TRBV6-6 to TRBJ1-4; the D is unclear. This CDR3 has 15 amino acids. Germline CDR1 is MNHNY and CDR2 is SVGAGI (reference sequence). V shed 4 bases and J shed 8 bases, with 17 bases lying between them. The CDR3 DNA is TGTGCCAGCAGTTCCCCGGGCCTTCTTGGGGAAAAACTGTTTTTT. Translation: CASSSPGLLGEKLFF.

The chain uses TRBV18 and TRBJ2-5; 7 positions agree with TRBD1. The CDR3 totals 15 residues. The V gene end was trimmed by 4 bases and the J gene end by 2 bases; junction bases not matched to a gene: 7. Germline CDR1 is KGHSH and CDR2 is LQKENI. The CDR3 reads CASSRGQVLQETQYF. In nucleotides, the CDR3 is TGTGCCAGCTCACGTGGACAGGTGTTACAAGAGACCCAGTACTTC.

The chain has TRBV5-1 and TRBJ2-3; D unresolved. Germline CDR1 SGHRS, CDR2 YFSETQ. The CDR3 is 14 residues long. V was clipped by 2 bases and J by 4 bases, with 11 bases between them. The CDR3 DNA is TGCGCCAGCAGCTTAGTTGGTAGGGCAGATACGCAGTATTTT. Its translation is CASSLVGRADTQYF.

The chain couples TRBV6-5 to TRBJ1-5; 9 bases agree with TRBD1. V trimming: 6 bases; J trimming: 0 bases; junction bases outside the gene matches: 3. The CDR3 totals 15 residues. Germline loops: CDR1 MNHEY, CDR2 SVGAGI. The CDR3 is CASRDRGYSNQPQHF. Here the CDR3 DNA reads TGTGCCAGCAGGGACAGGGGATATAGCAATCAGCCCCAGCATTTT.

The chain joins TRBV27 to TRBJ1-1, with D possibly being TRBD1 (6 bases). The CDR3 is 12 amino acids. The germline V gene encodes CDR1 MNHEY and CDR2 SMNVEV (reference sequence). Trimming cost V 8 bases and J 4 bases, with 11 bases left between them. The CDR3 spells CASRGLGTEAFF. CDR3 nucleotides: TGTGCCAGCCGGGGGCTGGGCACTGAAGCTTTCTTT.

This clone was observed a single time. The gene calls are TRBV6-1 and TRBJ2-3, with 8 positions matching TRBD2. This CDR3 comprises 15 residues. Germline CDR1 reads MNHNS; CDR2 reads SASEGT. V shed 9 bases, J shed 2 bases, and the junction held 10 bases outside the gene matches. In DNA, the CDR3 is TGTGCCAGTACTACAGTAGCGGGGTCCACAGATACGCAGTATTTT. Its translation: CASTTVAGSTDTQYF.

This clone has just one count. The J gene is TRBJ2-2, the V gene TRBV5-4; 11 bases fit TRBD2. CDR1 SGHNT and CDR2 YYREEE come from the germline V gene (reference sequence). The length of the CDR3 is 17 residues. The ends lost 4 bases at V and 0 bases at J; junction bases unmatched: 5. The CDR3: CASSRGTSGANTGELFF. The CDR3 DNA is TGTGCCAGCAGCCGGGGGACTAGCGGCGCGAACACCGGGGAGCTGTTTTTT.

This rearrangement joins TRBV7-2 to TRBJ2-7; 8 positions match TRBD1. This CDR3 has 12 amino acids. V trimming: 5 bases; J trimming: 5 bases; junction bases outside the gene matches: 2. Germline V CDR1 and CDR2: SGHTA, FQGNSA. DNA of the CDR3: TGTGCCAGCAGCCCGACAGGGGACGAGCAGTACTTC. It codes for CASSPTGDEQYF.

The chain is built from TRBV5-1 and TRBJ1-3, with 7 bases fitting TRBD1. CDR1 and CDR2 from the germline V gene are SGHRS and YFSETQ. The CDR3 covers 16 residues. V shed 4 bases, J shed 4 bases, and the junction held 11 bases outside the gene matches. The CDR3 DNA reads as TGCGCCAGCAGCCTCCAGCGAGGGGGCGTCGGAAACACCATATATTTT. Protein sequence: CASSLQRGGVGNTIYF.

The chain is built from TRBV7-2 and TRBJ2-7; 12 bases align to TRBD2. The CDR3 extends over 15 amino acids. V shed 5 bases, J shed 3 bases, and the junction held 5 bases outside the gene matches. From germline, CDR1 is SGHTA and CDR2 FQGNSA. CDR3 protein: CASSRTSGINYEQYF. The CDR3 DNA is TGTGCCAGCAGCCGGACTAGCGGGATTAACTACGAGCAGTACTTC.